These 20 T cell receptor beta chains were sequenced from one sample in a study of low-dose radiotherapy and immunotherapy resistance in tumors. Alpha and beta chains were covered, as first-strand cDNA relied on TRAV- and TRBV-specific primers. TCR amplification ran roughly 20 PCR cycles using constant-region and V-primer adapter primers. TCRdb ran MiXCR on the reads and lists one entry per CDR3 protein. The sample contains more than 9,500 distinct CDR3 sequences, approximately 42% of which appear only once. The source is a human donor with advanced metastatic prostate, ovarian, gallbladder or colorectal cancer (not recorded which). This table probably holds off-target reads from a library built for another chain.

The V and J genes are TRBV27 and TRBJ1-1, with D perhaps matching TRBD1 (6 bases). V was trimmed by 3 bases and J by 4 bases, leaving 18 bases between them. Germline V gene sequence: CDR1 MNHEY, CDR2 SMNVEV (reference sequence). There are 16 residues in the CDR3. CDR3 region: CASSFRLGARATEAFF. The DNA of the CDR3 is TGTGCCAGCAGTTTCAGGCTGGGGGCCAGGGCCACTGAAGCTTTCTTT.

V and J are TRBV7-2 and TRBJ2-7, with D possibly being TRBD2 (6 bases). Trimming cost V 6 bases and J 7 bases, with 19 bases left between them. Germline V gene data show CDR1 as SGHTA and CDR2 as FQGNSA. This CDR3 comprises 14 residues. The DNA for the CDR3 is TGTGCCAGCAGTACGGGACTTCCTCGGCGGGAGCAGTACTTC. Residues: CASSTGLPRREQYF.

This clonotype appeared a few times. The chain combines TRBV19 with TRBJ2-7; tentatively, D is TRBD1 (5 bases). Trimming cost V 4 bases and J 0 bases, with 16 bases left between them. CDR1 LNHDA and CDR2 SQIVND come from the germline V gene (reference sequence). The CDR3 loop spans 16 amino acids. Written as DNA, the CDR3 is TGTGCCAGTAGTACTCGACACGGCCAGGGCTCCTACGAGCAGTACTTC. Its translation: CASSTRHGQGSYEQYF.

The chain recombines TRBV6-5 with TRBJ1-2, with D maybe TRBD1 (6 bases). This CDR3 contains 14 residues. V gave up 5 bases and J gave up 5 bases, with 15 bases separating them. Germline V gene lookup returns CDR1 MNHEY and CDR2 SVGAGI. CDR3 bases: TGTGCCAGCAGTCTACAGGGACTTGGGTATGGCTACACCTTC. This encodes CASSLQGLGYGYTF.

This clonotype was seen more than once but under ten times. The V gene is TRBV15, the J gene TRBJ2-1; possibly TRBD2 for D (6 bases). CDR1 is LNHNV, CDR2 YYDKDF, per germline (reference sequence). Trimming took off 5 bases at V and 5 bases at J, with 16 bases between the two ends. This CDR3 has 15 residues. The chain's CDR3 is CATSDPSVPHNEQFF. The CDR3 nucleotides read TGTGCCACCAGCGACCCTAGCGTCCCCCACAATGAGCAGTTCTTC.

This clonotype was detected only a few times. J is TRBJ2-7 and V is TRBV29-1; TRBD2 matches 12 bases. J gave up 2 bases and V 1 base, and 3 bases lay outside the gene matches. The CDR3 totals 15 residues. Germline CDR1 reads SQVTM; CDR2 reads ANQGSEA. CDR3 region: CSVEGLAGAPYEQYF. The CDR3 coding sequence is TGCAGCGTTGAAGGACTAGCGGGAGCCCCCTACGAGCAGTACTTC.

This clonotype was found a few times. This rearrangement joins TRBV7-8 to TRBJ2-3; D possibly corresponds to TRBD2 (6 bases). The CDR3 has 17 residues. The V end was cut by 0 bases, the J end by 2 bases, with 15 bases between. Looked up from germline, CDR1 is SGHVS and CDR2 is FQNEAQ. CDR3 sequence: CASSLATRLVLTDTQYF. CDR3 coding DNA: TGTGCCAGCAGCTTAGCTACGAGACTAGTGCTCACAGATACGCAGTATTTT.

This clonotype was counted only a few times. The J gene is TRBJ2-2, the V gene TRBV10-2; D may be TRBD1 (6 bases). Looked up from germline, CDR1 is WSHSY and CDR2 is SAAADI. The CDR3 has 15 residues. V dropped 0 bases and J dropped 4 bases, with 9 bases sitting between them. The CDR3 nucleotides read TGCGCCAGCAGTGAGTCCTACAGGGCCACCGGGGAGCTGTTTTTT. Protein: CASSESYRATGELFF.

This clonotype was counted only a few times. The chain is built from TRBV27 and TRBJ2-2; the match to TRBD2 covers 9 bases. The germline CDR1 and CDR2 sequences are MNHEY and SMNVEV (reference sequence). This CDR3 is 14 amino acids long. The V gene end was trimmed by 6 bases and the J gene end by 4 bases; junction bases not matched to a gene: 3. The CDR3 nucleotides are TGTGCCAGCAGGAGCGGGAGGAGCACCGGGGAGCTGTTTTTT. This translates into CASRSGRSTGELFF.

The rearrangement links TRBV20-1 to TRBJ1-6, with 10 bases identical to TRBD1. Germline V gives CDR1 DFQATT, CDR2 SNEGSKA (reference sequence). The V gene end was trimmed by 4 bases and the J gene end by 0 bases; junction bases not matched to a gene: 12. The CDR3 runs 19 residues. The CDR3 DNA reads as TGCAGTGCTACCCCGACAGGGGGCCCCCAAAGCTCCTATAATTCACCCCTCCACTTT. Its translation is CSATPTGGPQSSYNSPLHF.

This clonotype is classed as medium-sized. V gene TRBV29-1 combines with J gene TRBJ2-7; 9 bases map to TRBD2. Germline CDR1 and CDR2: SQVTM and ANQGSEA. CDR3 length: 14 residues. Losses at the gene ends were 1 base for V and 5 bases for J; bases not matched to a gene: 6. The CDR3 bases are TGCAGCGTTGAAGGCGGCGGGAGGGCGGACGAGCAGTACTTC. It encodes CSVEGGGRADEQYF.

This chain uses TRBV24-1 with TRBJ1-2; 7 bases align to TRBD1. CDR1 and CDR2 (germline): KGHDR, SFDVKD. The CDR3 consists of 13 residues. The ends lost 4 bases at V and 4 bases at J; junction bases unmatched: 2. The CDR3 loop is CATSEAGGYGYTF. In nucleotides, the CDR3 is TGTGCCACCAGTGAGGCAGGGGGCTATGGCTACACCTTC.

The chain links TRBV20-1 to TRBJ1-6; D call uncertain. The CDR3 runs to 13 residues. Germline V CDR1 and CDR2: DFQATT, SNEGSKA (reference sequence). V was pared by 0 bases and J by 13 bases, with 13 bases between. The chain's CDR3 is CSARDQSKGPLHF. The CDR3 DNA follows: TGCAGTGCTAGAGATCAGTCCAAAGGGCCCCTCCACTTT.

V and J are TRBV5-1 and TRBJ2-5; TRBD1 matches 8 bases. V was clipped by 1 base and J by 4 bases; unmatched bases: 3. The CDR3 covers 14 residues. The germline CDR1 and CDR2 sequences are SGHRS and YFSETQ. In nucleotides, the CDR3 is TGCGCCAGCAGCTTGAGACAGGGGATAGAGACCCAGTACTTC. The encoded protein is CASSLRQGIETQYF.

This clonotype was observed a few times. J is TRBJ1-3 and V is TRBV6-2 or TRBV6-3; D perhaps matches TRBD1 (6 bases). The CDR3 sequence is 13 residues long. CDR1 and CDR2 (germline): MNHEY, SVGEGT. V was cut by 6 bases and J by 4 bases, with 10 bases left in between. CDR3 sequence reads: CASRDSGGNTIYF. The CDR3 DNA is TGTGCCAGCAGGGACAGCGGAGGAAACACCATATATTTT.

The CDR3 is CSVEVANYGYTF. The DNA for the CDR3 is TGCAGCGTCGAGGTGGCTAACTATGGCTACACCTTC. The chain couples TRBV29-1 to TRBJ1-2; D call uncertain. The CDR3 runs to 12 residues. The V end was cut by 6 bases, the J end by 0 bases, with 8 bases between. Germline V CDR1 and CDR2: SQVTM, ANQGSEA.

This clonotype is medium-sized by share. The chain joins TRBV5-4 to TRBJ2-5; the match to TRBD2 covers 7 bases. The J segment lost 3 bases and the V segment lost 2 bases, leaving 4 bases of the junction unmatched. From germline, CDR1 is SGHNT and CDR2 YYREEE (reference sequence). CDR3 length equals 14 residues. The CDR3 loop reads CASSFGGTKETQYF. The CDR3 DNA sequence: TGTGCCAGCAGCTTTGGCGGGACTAAAGAGACCCAGTACTTC.

The genes are TRBV4-3 and TRBJ1-6; weak D call: TRBD1 (5 bases). CDR1 and CDR2 (germline): LGHNA, YSLEER. The CDR3 is 16 residues long. The V gene lost 0 bases and the J gene lost 4 bases, with 10 bases spanning the gap. The CDR3: CASSQDGAGYNSPLHF. For the CDR3, the DNA is TGCGCCAGCAGCCAAGATGGTGCAGGGTATAATTCACCCCTCCACTTT.

This clonotype was found a few times. V and J are TRBV20-1 and TRBJ1-5; D is perhaps TRBD1 (5 bases). Germline V gene lookup returns CDR1 DFQATT and CDR2 SNEGSKA (reference sequence). This CDR3 region has 14 residues. Trimming removed 5 bases at V and 4 bases at J, with 15 bases between. CDR3 nucleotide sequence: TGCAGTGCTGTCCCTGGGGCAGGGAATCAGCCCCAGCATTTT. Its translation: CSAVPGAGNQPQHF.

This clonotype is medium-sized by share. The chain is built from TRBV28 and TRBJ1-5, with D tentatively TRBD1 (5 bases). The V gene's germline CDR1 is MDHEN and CDR2 SYDVKM. Trimming left V 7 bases short and J 6 bases short, with 13 bases between. There are 13 residues in the CDR3. This CDR3 is CASTIQGVQPQHF. The CDR3 DNA reads as TGTGCCAGCACAATCCAAGGGGTTCAGCCCCAGCATTTT. Drawing the rest from reference TRBV28 and TRBJ1-5, the complete variable domain is DVKVTQSSRYLVKRTGEKVFLECVQDMDHENMFWYRQDPGLGLRLIYFSYDVKMKEKGDIPEGYSVSREKKERFSLILESASTNQTSMYLCASTIQGVQPQHFGDGTRLSIL.